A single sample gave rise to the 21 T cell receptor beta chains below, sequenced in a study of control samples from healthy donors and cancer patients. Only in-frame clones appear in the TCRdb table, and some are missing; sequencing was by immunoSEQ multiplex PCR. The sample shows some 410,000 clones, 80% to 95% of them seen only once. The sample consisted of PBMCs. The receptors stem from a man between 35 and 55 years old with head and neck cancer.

Here the CDR3 DNA reads TGCGCCAGCAGCCAGTGGGACAGACGCGAAAAACTGTTTTTT. Protein sequence: CASSQWDRREKLFF. V and J are TRBV4-1 and TRBJ1-4; 7 bases are shared with TRBD1. This CDR3 comprises 14 residues. Germline CDR1 reads MGHRA; CDR2 reads YSYEKL. Germline trimming cut 3 bases from V and 8 bases from J; bases unmatched to any gene: 6.

CDR3 nucleotide sequence: TGCGCCAGCAGCTTTGGCTCGGGAGGGAATGCCTACGAGCAGTACTTC. This gives the protein CASSFGSGGNAYEQYF. The rearrangement joins TRBV5-1 to TRBJ2-7, with TRBD2 matching over 8 bases. The V segment lost 2 bases and the J segment 2 bases; nucleotides outside the gene matches: 9. This CDR3 spans 16 amino acids. Germline-derived CDR1 and CDR2 are SGHRS and YFSETQ.

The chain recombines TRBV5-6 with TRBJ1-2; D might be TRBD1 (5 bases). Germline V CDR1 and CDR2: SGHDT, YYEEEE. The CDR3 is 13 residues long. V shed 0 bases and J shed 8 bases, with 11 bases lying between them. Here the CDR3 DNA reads TGTGCCAGCAGCTTGGTTCAGGGAGGCGGCTACACCTTC. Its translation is CASSLVQGGGYTF.

DNA for the CDR3: TGTGCCAGCAGTGTCGATCGGACAGGCTCTCCCCTCCACTTT. Amino acids: CASSVDRTGSPLHF. This chain uses TRBV6-4 with TRBJ1-6, with 7 nucleotides matching TRBD1. The germline CDR1 and CDR2 sequences are MRHNA and SNTAGT. The CDR3 spans 14 residues. V was pared by 4 bases and J by 13 bases, with 10 bases of the junction left unmatched.

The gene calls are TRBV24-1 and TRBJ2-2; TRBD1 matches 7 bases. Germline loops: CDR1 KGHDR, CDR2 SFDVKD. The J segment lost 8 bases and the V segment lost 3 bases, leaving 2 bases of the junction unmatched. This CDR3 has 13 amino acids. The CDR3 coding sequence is TGTGCCACCAGTGATAGGGACAGTGGGGAGCTGTTTTTT. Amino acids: CATSDRDSGELFF.

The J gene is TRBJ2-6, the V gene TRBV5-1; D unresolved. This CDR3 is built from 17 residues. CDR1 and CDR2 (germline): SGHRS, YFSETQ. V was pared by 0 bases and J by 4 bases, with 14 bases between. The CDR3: CASSLALQRSGANVLTF. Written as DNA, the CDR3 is TGCGCCAGCAGCTTGGCCCTCCAACGGTCGGGGGCCAACGTCCTGACTTTC. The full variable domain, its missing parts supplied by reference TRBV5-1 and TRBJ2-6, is KAGVTQTPRYLIKTRGQQVTLSCSPISGHRSVSWYQQTPGQGLQFLFEYFSETQRNKGNFPGRFSGRQFSNSRSEMNVSTLELGDSALYLCASSLALQRSGANVLTFGAGSRLTVL.

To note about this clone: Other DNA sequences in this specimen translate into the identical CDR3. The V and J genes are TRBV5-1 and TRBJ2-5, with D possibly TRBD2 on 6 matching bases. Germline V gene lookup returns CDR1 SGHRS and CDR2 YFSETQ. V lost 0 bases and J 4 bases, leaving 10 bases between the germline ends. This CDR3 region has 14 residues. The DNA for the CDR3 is TGCGCCAGCAGCTTGGTCGGCGGGGTAGAGACCCAGTACTTC. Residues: CASSLVGGVETQYF.

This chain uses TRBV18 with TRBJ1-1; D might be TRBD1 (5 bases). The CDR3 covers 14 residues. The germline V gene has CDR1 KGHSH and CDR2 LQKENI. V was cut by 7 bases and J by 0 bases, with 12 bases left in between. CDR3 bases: TGTGCCAGCTTTACAGGAAGCATGAACACTGAAGCTTTCTTT. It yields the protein CASFTGSMNTEAFF.

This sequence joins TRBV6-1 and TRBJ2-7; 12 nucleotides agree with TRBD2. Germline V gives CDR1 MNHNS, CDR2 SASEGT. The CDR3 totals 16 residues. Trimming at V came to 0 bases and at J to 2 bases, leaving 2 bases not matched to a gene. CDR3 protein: CASSEATSGGPYEQYF. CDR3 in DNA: TGTGCCAGCAGTGAAGCGACTAGCGGGGGCCCCTACGAGCAGTACTTC.

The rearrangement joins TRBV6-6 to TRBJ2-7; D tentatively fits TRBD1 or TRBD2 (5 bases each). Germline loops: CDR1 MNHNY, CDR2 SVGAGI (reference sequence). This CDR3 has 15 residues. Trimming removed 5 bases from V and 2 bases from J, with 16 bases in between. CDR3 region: CASSLGMGRTYEQYF. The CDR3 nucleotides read TGTGCCAGCAGTCTAGGAATGGGACGGACCTACGAGCAGTACTTC.

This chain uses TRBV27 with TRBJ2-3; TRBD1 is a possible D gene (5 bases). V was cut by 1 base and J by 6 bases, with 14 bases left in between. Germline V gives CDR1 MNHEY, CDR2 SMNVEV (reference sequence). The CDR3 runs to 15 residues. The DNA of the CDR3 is TGTGCCAGCAGTTTATTAGGGGCGCTGGCTGATACGCAGTATTTT. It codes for CASSLLGALADTQYF.

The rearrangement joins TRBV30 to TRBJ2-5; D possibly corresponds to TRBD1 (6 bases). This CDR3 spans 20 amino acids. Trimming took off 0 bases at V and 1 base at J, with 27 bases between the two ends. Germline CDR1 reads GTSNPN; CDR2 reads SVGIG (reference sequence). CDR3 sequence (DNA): TGTGCCTGGAGTGTACGTAGGGGGAAGGGTGGGATGTTGTCCCAAGAGACCCAGTACTTC. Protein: CAWSVRRGKGGMLSQETQYF.

The CDR3 protein is CASSSLTGIPRHGYTF. The CDR3 DNA reads as TGTGCCAGCAGCTCCCTCACAGGGATACCCCGACATGGCTACACCTTC. The gene calls are TRBV11-2 and TRBJ1-2; possibly TRBD1 for D (6 bases). This CDR3 is 16 amino acids long. Germline V gives CDR1 SGHAT, CDR2 FQNNGV. V lost 4 bases, J lost 6 bases, and 21 bases lay in between.

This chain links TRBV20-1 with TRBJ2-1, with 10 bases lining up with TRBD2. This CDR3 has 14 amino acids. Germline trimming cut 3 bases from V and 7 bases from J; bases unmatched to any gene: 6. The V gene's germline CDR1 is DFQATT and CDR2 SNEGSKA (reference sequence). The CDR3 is CSASVSGGVNEQFF. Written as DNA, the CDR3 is TGCAGTGCTAGTGTGAGCGGGGGGGTGAATGAGCAGTTCTTC.

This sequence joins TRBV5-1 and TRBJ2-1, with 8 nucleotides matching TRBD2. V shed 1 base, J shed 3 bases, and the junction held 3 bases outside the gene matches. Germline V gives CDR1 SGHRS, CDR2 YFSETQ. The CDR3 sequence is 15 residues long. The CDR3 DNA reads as TGCGCCAGCAGCTTGCAAAGCGGGAGCTACAATGAGCAGTTCTTC. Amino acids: CASSLQSGSYNEQFF.

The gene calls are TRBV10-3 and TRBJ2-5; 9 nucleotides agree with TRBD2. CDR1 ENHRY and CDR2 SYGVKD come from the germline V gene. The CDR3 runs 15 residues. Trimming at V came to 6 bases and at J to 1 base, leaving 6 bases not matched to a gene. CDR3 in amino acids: CAISPRGGLQETQYF. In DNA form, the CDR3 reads TGTGCCATCAGCCCGCGGGGGGGACTCCAAGAGACCCAGTACTTC.

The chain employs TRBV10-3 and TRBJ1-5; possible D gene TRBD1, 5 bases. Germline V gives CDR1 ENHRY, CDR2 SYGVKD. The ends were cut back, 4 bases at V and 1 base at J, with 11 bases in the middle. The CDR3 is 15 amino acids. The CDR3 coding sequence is TGTGCCATCAGTGGGTTAGGGGAAAGCAATCAGCCCCAGCATTTT. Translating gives CAISGLGESNQPQHF.

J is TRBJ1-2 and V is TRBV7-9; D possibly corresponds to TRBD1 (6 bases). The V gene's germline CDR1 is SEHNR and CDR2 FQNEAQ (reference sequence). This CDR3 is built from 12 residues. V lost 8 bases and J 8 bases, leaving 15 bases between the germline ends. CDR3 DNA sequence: TGTGCCAGCGTTGGGGGCGCGGAAGGCTACACCTTC. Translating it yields CASVGGAEGYTF.

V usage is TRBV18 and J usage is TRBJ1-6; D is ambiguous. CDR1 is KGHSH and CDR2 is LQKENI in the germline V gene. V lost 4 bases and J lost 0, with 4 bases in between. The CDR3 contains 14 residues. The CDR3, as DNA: TGTGCCAGCTCACTTAGCTCCTATAATTCACCCCTCCACTTT. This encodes CASSLSSYNSPLHF.

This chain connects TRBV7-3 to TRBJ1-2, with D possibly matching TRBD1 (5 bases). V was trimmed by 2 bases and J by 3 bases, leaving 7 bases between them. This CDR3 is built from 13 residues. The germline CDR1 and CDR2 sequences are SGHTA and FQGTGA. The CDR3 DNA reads TGTGCCAGCAGCTTAGGGACGGACTATGGCTACACCTTC. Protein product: CASSLGTDYGYTF.

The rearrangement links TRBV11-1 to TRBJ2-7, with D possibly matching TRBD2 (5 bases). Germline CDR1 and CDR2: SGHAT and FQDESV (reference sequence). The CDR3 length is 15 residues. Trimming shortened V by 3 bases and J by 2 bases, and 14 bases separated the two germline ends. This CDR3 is CASSFGLLGTYEQYF. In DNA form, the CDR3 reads TGTGCCAGCAGCTTCGGTTTACTAGGGACCTACGAGCAGTACTTC.